This T cell receptor beta chain was identified in a study of identical twins. Whole-study results and caveats: Researchers caution that invariant MAIT and iNKT cells could partly confound zero-insertion analyses. Twin-shared out-of-frame alpha sequences were enriched for low generation probability.

A single record per CDR3 protein comes from TCRdb applying MiXCR to the 5' RACE reads. The table has fewer than 500,000 distinct CDR3 sequences, approximately 24% seen once; the top ten hold 2.5% to 3.5%. A remark on this clonotype: Its antigen is unknown.

These data also formed part of another study, on T cells expressing NK-cell markers.

The material sequenced was CD4+ T cells sorted from blood. This sequence originates from a woman between 18 and 29 years old in good health.

The CDR3: CSARTGANIQYF. The DNA of the CDR3 is TGCAGTGCCCGAACAGGGGCGAACATTCAGTACTTC. The chain links TRBV20-1 to TRBJ2-4; 7 positions match TRBD1. CDR3 length: 12 residues. Germline CDR1 is DFQATT and CDR2 is SNEGSKA (reference sequence). V shed 6 bases, J shed 7 bases, and the junction held 6 bases outside the gene matches.